A selection of T cell receptor beta chains follows, all from one sample in a study of blood T cell repertoires in COVID-19. Only in-frame clones appear in the TCRdb table, and some are missing; sequencing was by immunoSEQ multiplex PCR. The sample shows 95,000 to 150,000 clones, under 80% of them seen only once. The source material was peripheral blood. These receptors were obtained from a man aged 65 to 79 with acute or convalescent COVID-19. Each CDR3 is given with its conserved first and last residue. A D gene is named only where the DNA matches it firmly.

TRBD2	TRBJ2-3	TRBV19	CASSERGGSISTDTQYF	TGTGCCAGTAGCGAGCGGGGGGGCAGTATCAGCACAGATACGCAGTATTTT
-	TRBJ1-5	TRBV6-2/TRBV6-3	CASSYAGNQPQHF	TGTGCCAGCAGTTACGCAGGGAATCAGCCCCAGCATTTT
TRBD1	TRBJ2-6	TRBV5-1	CASKDRVSGANVLTF	TGCGCCAGCAAGGACAGGGTGAGTGGGGCCAACGTCCTGACTTTC
-	TRBJ2-3	TRBV18	CASSPNGQSTDTQYF	TGTGCCAGCTCACCAAATGGACAGAGCACAGATACGCAGTATTTT
-	TRBJ2-2	TRBV6-5	CALGPNTGELFF	TGTGCACTTGGTCCGAACACCGGGGAGCTGTTTTTT
TRBD1	TRBJ2-3	TRBV20-1	CSASSPQGRSLIDTQYF	TGCAGTGCTAGTAGTCCACAGGGGCGATCCCTAATAGATACGCAGTATTTT
TRBD2	TRBJ2-3	TRBV5-1	CASSFSGGMDTQYF	TGCGCCAGCAGCTTCAGCGGGGGGATGGATACGCAGTATTTT
TRBD2	TRBJ2-1	TRBV5-1	CASSSSSGGAYNEQFF	TGCGCCAGCAGCAGTTCTAGCGGGGGGGCCTACAATGAGCAGTTCTTC
TRBD1	TRBJ2-5	TRBV2	CASSKDRAQETQYF	TGTGCCAGCAGCAAGGACAGGGCGCAAGAGACCCAGTACTTC
-	TRBJ1-3	TRBV2	CASTPTDSGNTIYF	TGTGCCAGCACACCGACAGACTCTGGAAACACCATATATTTT
TRBD1	TRBJ2-5	TRBV2	CASSGNRGETQYF	TGTGCCAGCAGTGGAAACAGGGGCGAGACCCAGTACTTC
-	TRBJ2-5	TRBV7-2	CASSFNREETQYF	TGTGCCAGCAGCTTCAACAGGGAAGAGACCCAGTACTTC
-	TRBJ1-1	TRBV7-2	CASSFFGLEAFF	TGTGCCAGCAGCTTCTTCGGTCTTGAAGCTTTCTTT